The 9 T cell receptor beta chains below were found in one sample sequenced in a study of identical twins. In TCRdb, the 5' RACE reads were re-called with MiXCR into one record per CDR3 protein. The sample records around 960,000 distinct CDR3 sequences, 9% to 15% being singletons. This same sample was also part of a study on yellow fever vaccine responses in identical twins.

Sequencing was carried out using PBMCs. The source of these receptors is a woman between 18 and 30 years old in good health.

This clonotype has just a few counts. The V gene is TRBV11-2, the J gene TRBJ2-4, with D possibly matching TRBD1 (5 bases). Trimming cost V 1 base and J 5 bases, with 9 bases left between them. Germline V CDR1 and CDR2: SGHAT, FQNNGV. There are 14 residues in the CDR3. CDR3 coding DNA: TGTGCCAGCAGCTTAGCCAGGGCGGAAAACATTCAGTACTTC. This translates into CASSLARAENIQYF. The variable domain in full, with the rest retrieved from reference TRBV11-2 and TRBJ2-4, is EAGVAQSPRYKIIEKRQSVAFWCNPISGHATLYWYQQILGQGPKLLIQFQNNGVVDDSQLPKDRFSAERLKGVDSTLKIQPAKLEDSAVYLCASSLARAENIQYFGAGTRLSVL.

The V gene is TRBV6-2 or TRBV6-3, the J gene TRBJ2-1; a possible D gene is TRBD1 (6 bases). This CDR3 has 15 residues. Germline V gene data show CDR1 as MNHEY and CDR2 as SVGEGT. V lost 4 bases and J 4 bases, leaving 14 bases between the germline ends. The CDR3 nucleotides read TGTGCCAGCAGTTTACTCACGGGACAATACAATGAGCAGTTCTTC. The encoded protein is CASSLLTGQYNEQFF.

This clonotype was recorded a few times. This chain uses TRBV5-1 with TRBJ1-6; D call uncertain. The CDR3 spans 14 residues. Germline CDR1 SGHRS, CDR2 YFSETQ. With 1 base removed from V and 6 bases from J, the gap between germline ends came to 8 bases. The CDR3 loop reads CASSLNGLNSPLHF. In DNA, the CDR3 is TGCGCCAGCAGCTTGAACGGCCTTAATTCACCCCTCCACTTT.

Concerning this clonotype itself: The CDR3 does not end in the conserved phenylalanine or tryptophan, so this is likely a read error. This rearrangement joins TRBV20-1 to TRBJ2-2; D gene unclear. Germline V gene sequence: CDR1 DFQATT, CDR2 SNEGSKA (reference sequence). There are 12 residues in the CDR3. CDR3 sequence: CSATRNAGELFL. The DNA for the CDR3 is TGCAGTGCTACAAGGAACGCCGGGGAGCTGTTTCTT.

The chain employs TRBV12-3 or TRBV12-4 and TRBJ2-2; D is unresolved. The CDR3 sequence is 12 residues long. Trimming left V 6 bases short and J 7 bases short, with 9 bases between. The CDR3, as DNA: TGTGCCAGCAGCCTTCGCTTCGGGGAGCTGTTTTTT. It translates to CASSLRFGELFF.

This clonotype has a handful of counts. The chain links TRBV29-1 to TRBJ2-1; D is ambiguous. Germline CDR1 SQVTM, CDR2 ANQGSEA. The V end was cut by 4 bases, the J end by 6 bases, with 13 bases between. The CDR3 is 13 residues long. The CDR3 region is CSVVPPTTNEQFF. The CDR3 DNA sequence: TGCAGCGTTGTACCCCCGACCACCAATGAGCAGTTCTTC.

This clonotype showed up many times. The chain couples TRBV5-1 to TRBJ2-7; 10 positions match TRBD2. This CDR3 is built from 15 residues. Looked up from germline, CDR1 is SGHRS and CDR2 is YFSETQ. The CDR3 DNA follows: TGTGCCAGCAGTTTGGGTAGCGGGGGGTCCTACGAGCAGTACGTC. This sequence encodes CASSLGSGGSYEQYV.

The rearrangement uses TRBV20-1 and TRBJ1-1; TRBD1 might be the D (5 bases). Trimming shortened V by 0 bases and J by 0 bases, and 17 bases separated the two germline ends. Germline V gene data show CDR1 as DFQATT and CDR2 as SNEGSKA (reference sequence). The CDR3 has 17 amino acids. CDR3 in amino acids: CSAREVGGAILNTEAFF. In nucleotides, the CDR3 is TGCAGTGCTAGAGAGGTGGGTGGGGCGATATTGAACACTGAAGCTTTCTTT.

This chain uses TRBV5-1 with TRBJ2-5; D is unresolved. Germline CDR1 is SGHRS and CDR2 is YFSETQ. This CDR3 contains 14 residues. The V end was cut by 0 bases, the J end by 5 bases, with 11 bases between. The CDR3 nucleotides read TGCGCCAGCAGCTTGGCCAAGGGTAGGGAGACCCAGTACTTC. It codes for CASSLAKGRETQYF.